This T cell receptor (beta chain) was identified in a study of T cell responses to AZD1222 COVID-19 vaccine. The protocol was immunoSEQ multiplex PCR, while the TCRdb copy is restricted to in-frame clones and leaves out a portion. The sample shows approximately 97,000 clones, about 90% of them seen only once. The sample in question was peripheral blood, obtained on day 0 of AZD1222 vaccination. The receptor was derived from an adult in good health.

CDR3 amino acids: CSVEVAGDLQFF. CDR3 bases: TGCAGCGTTGAGGTGGCAGGTGACCTACAGTTCTTC. The chain combines TRBV29-1 with TRBJ2-1; D unresolved. V lost 3 bases and J 13 bases, leaving 16 bases between the germline ends. The CDR3 consists of 12 residues. Germline assignment: CDR1 SQVTM and CDR2 ANQGSEA.